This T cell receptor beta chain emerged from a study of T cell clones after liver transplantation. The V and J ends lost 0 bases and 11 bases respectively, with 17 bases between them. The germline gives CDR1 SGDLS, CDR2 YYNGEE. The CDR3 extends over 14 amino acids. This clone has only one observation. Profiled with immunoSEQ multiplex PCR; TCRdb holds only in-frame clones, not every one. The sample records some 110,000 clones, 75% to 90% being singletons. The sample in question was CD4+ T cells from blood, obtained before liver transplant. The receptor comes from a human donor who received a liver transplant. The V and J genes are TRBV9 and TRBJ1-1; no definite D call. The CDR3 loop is CASSVDEARVRAFF. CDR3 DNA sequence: TGTGCCAGCAGCGTAGACGAGGCAAGGGTCCGGGCTTTCTTT.